These 28 T cell receptor beta chains came from one sample sequenced in a study of beta chain features in type 1 diabetes. Study-level findings and limits: Among patients with Type 1 diabetes, TCRB CDR3s were moderately but significantly shorter in every one of the four CD4+ subsets.

No antigen has been identified for these receptors. Expressed TCRB transcripts were sequenced because the isolated RNA had all been reverse transcribed beforehand. Produced via immunoSEQ multiplex PCR; TCRdb's table is partial and in-frame only. Here the sample spans 600,000 or so clones, over 12% being singletons. Sequenced sample: naive CD4+ T cells from blood. The origin of the receptors is a man between 18 and 29 years old with type 1 diabetes.

The V and J genes are TRBV11-2 and TRBJ1-1; D is perhaps TRBD1 (5 bases). V was shortened by 6 bases and J by 0 bases, with 8 bases between the two germline ends. The CDR3 runs to 13 residues. CDR1 and CDR2 from the germline V gene are SGHAT and FQNNGV. This CDR3 reads CASRQGVNTEAFF. The CDR3 DNA reads TGTGCCAGCAGGCAAGGGGTGAACACTGAAGCTTTCTTT.

This clone occurred a few times. J is TRBJ2-3 and V is TRBV30, with 8 bases lining up with TRBD1. Germline V lookup: CDR1 GTSNPN, CDR2 SVGIG (reference sequence). This CDR3 comprises 15 residues. Trimming took 2 bases from V and 2 from J; bases not matched to a gene: 6. The CDR3 nucleotides are TGTGCCTGGAGTCTAAGGACAGGGTTCACAGATACGCAGTATTTT. Its protein product is CAWSLRTGFTDTQYF. The variable domain in full, with the rest retrieved from reference TRBV30 and TRBJ2-3, is SQTIHQWPATLVQPVGSPLSLECTVEGTSNPNLYWYRQAAGRGLQLLFYSVGIGQISSEVPQNLSASRPQDRQFILSSKKLLLSDSGFYLCAWSLRTGFTDTQYFGPGTRLTVL.

The sample holds a few counts of this clone. The V call is TRBV4-3, the J call TRBJ2-3, with 7 bases lining up with TRBD1. Looked up from germline, CDR1 is LGHNA and CDR2 is YSLEER. The CDR3 is made up of 16 amino acids. Unmatched junction bases numbered 7, after V lost 3 bases and J lost 1 base. CDR3 region: CASSQYLQGGTDTQYF. DNA for the CDR3: TGCGCCAGCAGCCAGTATCTGCAGGGGGGCACAGATACGCAGTATTTT.

This clone has only a few counts. The rearrangement links TRBV15 to TRBJ1-1; D is unresolved. The V end lost 1 base, the J end lost 1 base, and 4 bases lay between the germline ends. The V gene's germline CDR1 is LNHNV and CDR2 YYDKDF (reference sequence). This CDR3 is built from 13 residues. For the CDR3, the DNA is TGTGCCACCAGCAGAGGACAGAACACTGAAGCTTTCTTT. Its protein is CATSRGQNTEAFF.

V usage is TRBV30 and J usage is TRBJ2-5; possibly TRBD2 for D (5 bases). V was trimmed by 3 bases and J by 5 bases, leaving 7 bases between them. Germline lookup yields CDR1 GTSNPN and CDR2 SVGIG (reference sequence). This CDR3 is 11 amino acids long. The CDR3 DNA sequence: TGTGCCTGGAGAAGGGAGGAGACCCAGTACTTC. It encodes CAWRREETQYF.

This clone was detected only a few times. CDR3: CASSAGQLNEKLFF. CDR3 nucleotides: TGTGCCAGTAGTGCGGGACAGCTTAATGAAAAACTGTTTTTT. This chain links TRBV19 with TRBJ1-4; 7 nucleotides agree with TRBD1. The V gene end was trimmed by 5 bases and the J gene end by 4 bases; junction bases not matched to a gene: 4. Germline CDR1 LNHDA, CDR2 SQIVND (reference sequence). CDR3 length: 14 residues.

This clone has a handful of counts. This sequence joins TRBV7-3 and TRBJ2-1; no definite D call. Looked up from germline, CDR1 is SGHTA and CDR2 is FQGTGA. The CDR3 spans 12 residues. V lost 5 bases and J 5 bases, leaving 7 bases between the germline ends. The CDR3 nucleotides are TGTGCCAGCAGCGCTCCAGACAATGAGCAGTTCTTC. Amino acids: CASSAPDNEQFF.

The gene calls are TRBV6-4 and TRBJ2-1, with 15 bases matching TRBD2. CDR1 and CDR2 (germline): MRHNA, SNTAGT. Trimming at V came to 4 bases and at J to 7 bases, leaving 2 bases not matched to a gene. The CDR3 contains 15 residues. CDR3 loop: CASSGTSGRANEQFF. Here the CDR3 DNA reads TGTGCCAGCAGTGGGACTAGCGGGAGGGCTAATGAGCAGTTCTTC.

This clone has only a few counts. V usage is TRBV18 and J usage is TRBJ1-2, with 8 bases aligning to TRBD1. The CDR3 consists of 13 residues. Trimming took 6 bases from V and 2 from J; bases not matched to a gene: 2. The V gene's germline CDR1 is KGHSH and CDR2 LQKENI. This chain's CDR3 is CASSYRGNYGYTF. In DNA form, the CDR3 reads TGTGCCAGCTCTTACAGGGGGAACTATGGCTACACCTTC.

This clone was detected a few times. This chain links TRBV10-3 with TRBJ2-4; D might be TRBD2 (6 bases). Between the trimmed V and J ends, which lost 2 bases and 9 bases, there was a span of 11 bases. There are 13 residues in the CDR3. Germline V gives CDR1 ENHRY, CDR2 SYGVKD. The CDR3 sequence: CAISEARRGIQYF. For the CDR3, the DNA is TGTGCCATCAGTGAGGCCAGGAGGGGCATTCAGTACTTC.

The genes are TRBV6-1 and TRBJ1-2, with D unresolved. This CDR3 contains 14 residues. The germline V gene encodes CDR1 MNHNS and CDR2 SASEGT. Between the trimmed V and J ends, which lost 1 base and 4 bases, there was a span of 10 bases. The CDR3: CASSEVENFYGYTF. The CDR3 bases are TGTGCCAGCAGTGAAGTAGAGAACTTCTATGGCTACACCTTC.

This chain joins TRBV30 and TRBJ2-7; D is undetermined. The CDR3 has 13 residues. The V end was cut by 2 bases, the J end by 2 bases, with 10 bases between. Germline V gives CDR1 GTSNPN, CDR2 SVGIG (reference sequence). The CDR3: CAWSFKGTYEQYF. CDR3 DNA sequence: TGTGCCTGGAGTTTCAAAGGGACCTACGAGCAGTACTTC.

This clone was seen a handful of times. The V and J genes are TRBV13 and TRBJ1-6; D remains ambiguous. This CDR3 contains 13 residues. V was trimmed by 0 bases and J by 10 bases, leaving 7 bases between them. The V gene's germline CDR1 is PRHDT and CDR2 FYEKMQ (reference sequence). As DNA, the CDR3 is TGTGCCAGCAGCTTAGGTTTGGAGTCACCCCTCCACTTT. Encoded protein: CASSLGLESPLHF.

This clone appeared a few times. V usage is TRBV25-1 and J usage is TRBJ2-1, with TRBD1 identical over 9 bases. The CDR3 contains 16 residues. V was pared by 7 bases and J by 4 bases, with 11 bases of the junction left unmatched. Germline V lookup: CDR1 MGHDK, CDR2 SYGVNS. CDR3 sequence reads: CASMQQGTGSYNEQFF. Here the CDR3 DNA reads TGTGCCAGCATGCAACAAGGGACAGGGAGTTACAATGAGCAGTTCTTC.

J is TRBJ1-5 and V is TRBV6-5, with D maybe TRBD1 (6 bases). This CDR3 has 15 residues. Looked up from germline, CDR1 is MNHEY and CDR2 is SVGAGI. V was pared by 3 bases and J by 5 bases, with 14 bases between. This CDR3 is CASSYSAGDYQPQHF. The CDR3 coding sequence is TGTGCCAGCAGTTATTCGGCAGGGGACTATCAGCCCCAGCATTTT.

This chain joins TRBV11-3 and TRBJ2-3; TRBD2 matches 9 bases. The junction had 4 bases not matched to a gene; V was cut back by 5 bases and J by 4 bases. Germline values: CDR1 SGHNT, CDR2 YENEEA. There are 14 residues in the CDR3. DNA for the CDR3: TGTGCCAGCAGCCCGAGCGGGGGGCCAGATACGCAGTATTTT. It translates to CASSPSGGPDTQYF.

The CDR3 is CASTPSPGEKGLGGELFF. The CDR3 region has the DNA TGTGCCAGCACCCCGTCCCCGGGGGAGAAGGGATTAGGCGGGGAGCTGTTTTTT. V is TRBV25-1 and J is TRBJ2-2; the D gene is possibly TRBD2 (6 bases). Germline values: CDR1 MGHDK, CDR2 SYGVNS. There are 18 residues in the CDR3. V lost 7 bases, J lost 7 bases, and 28 bases lay in between.

This clone was seen a handful of times. The chain is built from TRBV6-1 and TRBJ1-1, with 8 positions matching TRBD1. Looked up from germline, CDR1 is MNHNS and CDR2 is SASEGT. The ends lost 2 bases at V and 3 bases at J; junction bases unmatched: 14. The CDR3 totals 18 residues. CDR3 nucleotides: TGTGCCAGCAGTGAACCCGGGGGATCCGTGACAGGGGACACTGAAGCTTTCTTT. It is translated as CASSEPGGSVTGDTEAFF.

In this sample, this clone turned up a few times. This sequence joins TRBV5-4 and TRBJ2-3; D is ambiguous. Germline V lookup: CDR1 SGHNT, CDR2 YYREEE (reference sequence). This CDR3 has 17 residues. Trimming shortened V by 0 bases and J by 1 base, and 15 bases separated the two germline ends. The CDR3 DNA follows: TGTGCCAGCAGCTTGGAAGGTGTCGGCGGCCGCACAGATACGCAGTATTTT. Residues: CASSLEGVGGRTDTQYF.

The chain couples TRBV30 to TRBJ2-1, with TRBD1 matching 7 bases. This CDR3 has 14 amino acids. Germline loops: CDR1 GTSNPN, CDR2 SVGIG (reference sequence). J lost 2 bases, V lost 6 bases, and 7 bases had no gene match. CDR3: CACTGDNTYNEQFF. The CDR3 DNA reads as TGTGCCTGTACAGGGGATAATACCTACAATGAGCAGTTCTTC.

The sample holds one count of this clone. The chain links TRBV20-1 to TRBJ1-6; TRBD1 matches 9 bases. The length of the CDR3 is 11 residues. Germline trimming cut 6 bases from V and 14 bases from J; bases unmatched to any gene: 5. Germline CDR1 is DFQATT and CDR2 is SNEGSKA (reference sequence). CDR3 sequence reads: CSAEDRGTLHF. The CDR3 DNA sequence: TGCAGTGCGGAGGACAGGGGAACCCTCCACTTT.

In its sample, this clone was seen a few times. V gene TRBV29-1 combines with J gene TRBJ2-1; D is uncertain. The germline V gene encodes CDR1 SQVTM and CDR2 ANQGSEA. Between the trimmed V and J ends, which lost 1 base and 9 bases, there was a span of 4 bases. This CDR3 is 10 amino acids long. CDR3 DNA sequence: TGCAGCGTTGAAGGGGGTGAGCAGTTCTTC. It yields the protein CSVEGGEQFF.

J is TRBJ1-1 and V is TRBV2, with D perhaps matching TRBD1 (6 bases). Trimming left V 1 base short and J 6 bases short, with 6 bases between. Per germline, CDR1 SNHLY and CDR2 FYNNEI. This CDR3 has 12 residues. CDR3 region: CASSEEGAEAFF. The CDR3 bases are TGTGCCAGCAGTGAAGAGGGGGCTGAAGCTTTCTTT.

CDR3 in amino acids: CASSSFHWDAADTQYF. The CDR3 DNA reads TGTGCCAGCAGTTCCTTCCATTGGGACGCAGCAGATACGCAGTATTTT. V is TRBV6-5 and J is TRBJ2-3, with D perhaps being TRBD1 or TRBD2 (5 bases each). The CDR3 loop spans 16 amino acids. The germline gives CDR1 MNHEY, CDR2 SVGAGI. V shed 4 bases and J shed 4 bases, with 18 bases lying between them.

The chain uses TRBV25-1 and TRBJ2-5; the match to TRBD1 covers 8 bases. The CDR3 consists of 15 residues. V lost 3 bases and J lost 5; bases outside the gene matches: 8. Germline CDR1 and CDR2: MGHDK and SYGVNS. The CDR3, as DNA: TGTGCCAGCAGTGATCTCGACAGGGGAGAGGAGACCCAGTACTTC. Protein sequence: CASSDLDRGEETQYF.

A few counts support this clone. This chain connects TRBV5-4 to TRBJ2-7; a weak D match, TRBD1 (6 bases). From germline, CDR1 is SGHNT and CDR2 YYREEE (reference sequence). The CDR3 runs to 14 residues. V dropped 4 bases and J dropped 4 bases, with 15 bases sitting between them. DNA of the CDR3: TGTGCCAGCAGCCCGGGACAAGTTACGTACGAGCAGTACTTC. Amino acid sequence: CASSPGQVTYEQYF.

The J gene is TRBJ2-3, the V gene TRBV9; perhaps D is TRBD1 or TRBD2 (6 bases each). The V and J ends lost 0 bases and 2 bases respectively, with 16 bases between them. Germline V lookup: CDR1 SGDLS, CDR2 YYNGEE. This CDR3 region has 17 residues. CDR3 in DNA: TGTGCCAGCAGCGTAGCGGAGGGGGGTCTTCCCACAGATACGCAGTATTTT. Its protein is CASSVAEGGLPTDTQYF.

This clone was detected a few times. The V and J genes are TRBV28 and TRBJ2-7; no clear D gene. The CDR3 runs to 13 residues. Germline V gene lookup returns CDR1 MDHEN and CDR2 SYDVKM. V lost 6 bases and J 0 bases, leaving 9 bases between the germline ends. The CDR3 coding sequence is TGTGCCAGCAGACTATCGAGCTCCTACGAGCAGTACTTC. The encoded protein is CASRLSSSYEQYF.